Sequencing of this T cell receptor (beta chain) was carried out in a study of cytomegalovirus exposure and HLA in healthy donors. The V segment lost 4 bases and the J segment 9 bases; nucleotides outside the gene matches: 10. Germline CDR1 and CDR2: SGHTA and FQGTGA. The CDR3 loop spans 14 amino acids. The donors were in the approximately 120-subject validation cohort; that cohort was separate from the approximately 670-subject first cohort. This clone has a handful of counts. The protocol was immunoSEQ multiplex PCR, while the TCRdb copy is restricted to in-frame clones and leaves out a portion. The sample holds 95,000 to 150,000 clones, more than 75% seen once.

The sequence was collected from a woman aged 25 to 39 in good health and CMV-seronegative. The chain carries TRBV7-3 and TRBJ2-5; 8 nucleotides agree with TRBD2. Sequenced material: PBMCs. The CDR3 protein is CASSSSGGGGPQYF. CDR3 DNA: TGTGCCAGCAGCTCCTCCGGGGGCGGGGGGCCCCAGTACTTC.